These 3 T cell receptor beta chains originate from one sample sequenced in a study of shared clonotypes between healthy human individuals. Generated by immunoSEQ multiplex PCR, the TCRdb table keeps only in-frame clones and is missing some. The sample yields roughly 1 million clones, 60% to 80% seen once. Sequenced sample: memory CD4+ T cells sorted from blood. The subset denotes: CD45RA-negative fraction. The source of these receptors is a man aged 18 to 29 in good health.

The chain is built from TRBV18 and TRBJ1-1; D unresolved. Trimming shortened V by 5 bases and J by 1 base, and 8 bases separated the two germline ends. This CDR3 is 13 amino acids long. CDR1 is KGHSH and CDR2 is LQKENI in the germline V gene. In nucleotides, the CDR3 is TGTGCCAGCTCAGAGTCCCAGAACACTGAAGCTTTCTTT. Translation: CASSESQNTEAFF.

V is TRBV7-3 and J is TRBJ2-1; possible D gene TRBD2, 7 bases. The CDR3 extends over 14 amino acids. CDR1 SGHTA and CDR2 FQGTGA come from the germline V gene. With 1 base removed from V and 7 bases from J, the gap between germline ends came to 11 bases. CDR3 amino acids: CASSLSGGQNEQFF. The CDR3 DNA reads as TGTGCCAGCAGCTTAAGCGGGGGCCAAAATGAGCAGTTCTTC. The full variable domain, with the rest looked up from reference TRBV7-3 and TRBJ2-1, is GAGVSQTPSNKVTEKGKYVELRCDPISGHTALYWYRQSLGQGPEFLIYFQGTGAADDSGLPNDRFFAVRPEGSVSTLKIQRTERGDSAVYLCASSLSGGQNEQFFGPGTRLTVL.

This clone has ten or more counts. V and J are TRBV5-1 and TRBJ1-6; 7 bases are shared with TRBD1. Germline V gene lookup returns CDR1 SGHRS and CDR2 YFSETQ. V was clipped by 0 bases and J by 8 bases; unmatched bases: 5. The CDR3 length is 15 residues. The CDR3 region is CASSLEFGTDSPLHF. The CDR3 DNA follows: TGCGCCAGCAGCTTGGAGTTTGGGACAGATTCACCCCTCCACTTT.